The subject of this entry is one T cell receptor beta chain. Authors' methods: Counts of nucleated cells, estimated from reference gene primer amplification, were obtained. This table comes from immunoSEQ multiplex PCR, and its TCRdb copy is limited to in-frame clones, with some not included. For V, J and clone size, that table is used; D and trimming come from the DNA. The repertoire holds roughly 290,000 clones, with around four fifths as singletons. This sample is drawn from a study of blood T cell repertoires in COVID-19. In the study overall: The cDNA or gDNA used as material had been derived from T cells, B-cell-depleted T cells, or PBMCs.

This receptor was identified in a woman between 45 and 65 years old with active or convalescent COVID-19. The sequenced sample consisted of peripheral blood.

CDR3 region: CASSKTLGYEQFF. The CDR3 bases are TGTGCCAGCAGCAAAACACTAGGGTATGAGCAGTTCTTC. This sequence joins TRBV2 and TRBJ2-1, with D perhaps TRBD2 (5 bases). This CDR3 region has 13 residues. CDR1 and CDR2 (germline): SNHLY, FYNNEI. V was pared by 6 bases and J by 8 bases, with 14 bases between.